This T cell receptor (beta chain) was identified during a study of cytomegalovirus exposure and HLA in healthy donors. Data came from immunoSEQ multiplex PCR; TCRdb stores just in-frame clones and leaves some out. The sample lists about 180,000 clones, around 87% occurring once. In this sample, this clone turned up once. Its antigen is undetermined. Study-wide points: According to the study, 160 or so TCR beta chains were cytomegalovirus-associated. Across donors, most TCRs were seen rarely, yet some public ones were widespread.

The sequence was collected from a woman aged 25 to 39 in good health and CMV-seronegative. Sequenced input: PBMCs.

DNA for the CDR3: TGCGCCAGCAGTCAACCACCTCAACCACTGACAGGGTTAATAAGGTCCTATAATTCACCCCTCCACTTT. It codes for CASSQPPQPLTGLIRSYNSPLHF. This chain connects TRBV23-1 to TRBJ1-6, with 7 bases that match TRBD1. TRBV23-1 is flagged as an ORF with uncertain function. The CDR3 length is 23 residues. The junction had 23 bases not matched to a gene; V was cut back by 2 bases and J by 1 base.